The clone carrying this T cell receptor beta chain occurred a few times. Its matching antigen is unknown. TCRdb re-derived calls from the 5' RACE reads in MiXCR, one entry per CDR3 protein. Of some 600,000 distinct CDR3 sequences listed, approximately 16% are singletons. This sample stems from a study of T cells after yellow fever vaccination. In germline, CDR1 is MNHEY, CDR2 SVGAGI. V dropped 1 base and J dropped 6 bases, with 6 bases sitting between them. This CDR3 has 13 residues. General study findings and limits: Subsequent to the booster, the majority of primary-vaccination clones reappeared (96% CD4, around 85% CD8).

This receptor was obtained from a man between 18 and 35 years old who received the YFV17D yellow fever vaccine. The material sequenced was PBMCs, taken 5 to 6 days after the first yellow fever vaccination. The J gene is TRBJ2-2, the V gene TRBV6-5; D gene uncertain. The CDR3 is CASSYFWAGELFF. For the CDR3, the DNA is TGTGCCAGCAGTTACTTCTGGGCCGGGGAGCTGTTTTTT.